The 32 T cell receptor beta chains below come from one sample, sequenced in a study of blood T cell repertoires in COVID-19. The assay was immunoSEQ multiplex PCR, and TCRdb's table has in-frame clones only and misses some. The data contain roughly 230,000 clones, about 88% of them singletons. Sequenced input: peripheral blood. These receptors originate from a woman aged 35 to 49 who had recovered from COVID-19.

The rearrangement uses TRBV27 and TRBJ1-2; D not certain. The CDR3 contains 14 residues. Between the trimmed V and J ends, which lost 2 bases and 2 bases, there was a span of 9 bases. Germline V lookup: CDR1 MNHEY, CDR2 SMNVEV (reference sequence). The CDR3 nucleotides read TGTGCCAGCAGTTTAGTAGGAGGCAACTATGGCTACACCTTC. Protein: CASSLVGGNYGYTF.

The CDR3 protein is CASSLSGQRVEAFF. The DNA for the CDR3 is TGTGCCAGCTCTCTGAGTGGACAGCGAGTTGAAGCTTTCTTT. The chain uses TRBV18 and TRBJ1-1; tentatively, D is TRBD1 (6 bases). From germline, CDR1 is KGHSH and CDR2 LQKENI. V gave up 6 bases and J gave up 7 bases, with 18 bases separating them. The CDR3 is made up of 14 amino acids.

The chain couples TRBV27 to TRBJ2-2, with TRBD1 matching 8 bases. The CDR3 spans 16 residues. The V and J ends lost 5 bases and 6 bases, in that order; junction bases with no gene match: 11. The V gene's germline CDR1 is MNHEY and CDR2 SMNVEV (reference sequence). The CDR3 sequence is CASSPWGQAPAGELFF. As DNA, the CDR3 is TGTGCCAGCAGTCCGTGGGGACAGGCCCCCGCCGGGGAGCTGTTTTTT.

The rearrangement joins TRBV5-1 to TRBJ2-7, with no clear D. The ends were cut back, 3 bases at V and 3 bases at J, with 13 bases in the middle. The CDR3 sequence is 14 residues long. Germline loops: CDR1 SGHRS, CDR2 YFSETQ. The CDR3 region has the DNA TGCGCCAGCAGCTCAGGCAGGCTTCTCTACGAGCAGTACTTC. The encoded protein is CASSSGRLLYEQYF.

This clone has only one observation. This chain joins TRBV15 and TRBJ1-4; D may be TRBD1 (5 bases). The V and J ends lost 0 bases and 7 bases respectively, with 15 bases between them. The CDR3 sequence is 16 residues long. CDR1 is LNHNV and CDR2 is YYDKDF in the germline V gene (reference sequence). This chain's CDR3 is CATSRDGGGGAEKLFF. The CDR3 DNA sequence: TGTGCCACCAGCAGAGATGGTGGGGGAGGGGCTGAAAAACTGTTTTTT.

The CDR3 spells CASSFRLAGGPQYF. The DNA of the CDR3 is TGTGCCAGCAGTTTCAGACTAGCGGGGGGGCCTCAGTACTTC. The chain recombines TRBV28 with TRBJ2-7; 14 bases map to TRBD2. Germline trimming cut 3 bases from V and 10 bases from J; bases unmatched to any gene: 5. Germline V gene data show CDR1 as MDHEN and CDR2 as SYDVKM. CDR3 size: 14 residues.

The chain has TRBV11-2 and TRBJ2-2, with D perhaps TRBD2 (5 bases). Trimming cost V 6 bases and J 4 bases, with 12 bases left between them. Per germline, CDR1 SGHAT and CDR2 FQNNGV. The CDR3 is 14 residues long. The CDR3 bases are TGTGCCAGCAGAATACAGCGGCTCACCGGGGAGCTGTTTTTT. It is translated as CASRIQRLTGELFF.

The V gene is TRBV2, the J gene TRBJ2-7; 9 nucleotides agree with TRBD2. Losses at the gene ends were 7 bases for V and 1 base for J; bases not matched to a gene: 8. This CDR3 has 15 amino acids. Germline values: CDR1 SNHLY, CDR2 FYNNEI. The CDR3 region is CASNIRGGVSYEQYF. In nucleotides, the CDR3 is TGTGCCAGCAATATTCGCGGGGGGGTATCCTACGAGCAGTACTTC.

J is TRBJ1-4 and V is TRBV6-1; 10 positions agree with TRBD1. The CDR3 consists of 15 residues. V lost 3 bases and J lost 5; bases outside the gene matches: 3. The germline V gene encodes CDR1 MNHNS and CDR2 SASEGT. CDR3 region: CASSDPGQGNEKLFF. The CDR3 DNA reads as TGTGCCAGCAGTGACCCGGGACAGGGGAATGAAAAACTGTTTTTT.

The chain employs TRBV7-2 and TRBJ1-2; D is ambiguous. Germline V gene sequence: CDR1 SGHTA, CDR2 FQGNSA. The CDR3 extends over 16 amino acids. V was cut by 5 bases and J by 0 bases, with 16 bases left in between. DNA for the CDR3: TGTGCCAGCAGCCACCCCTCGAGTAGAGCTAACTATGGCTACACCTTC. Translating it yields CASSHPSSRANYGYTF.

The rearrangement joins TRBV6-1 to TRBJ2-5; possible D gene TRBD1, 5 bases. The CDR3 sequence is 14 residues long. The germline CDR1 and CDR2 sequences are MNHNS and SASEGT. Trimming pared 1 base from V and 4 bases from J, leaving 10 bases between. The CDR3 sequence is CASSEVTAVETQYF. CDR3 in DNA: TGTGCCAGCAGTGAAGTGACAGCAGTAGAGACCCAGTACTTC.

The DNA of the CDR3 is TGTGCCAGCAGCTTTGGAGCGGGGGGCTGGAGCTCCTACAATGAGCAGTTCTTC. Amino acid sequence: CASSFGAGGWSSYNEQFF. This chain joins TRBV7-9 and TRBJ2-1, with 9 bases aligning to TRBD2. Germline V gene sequence: CDR1 SEHNR, CDR2 FQNEAQ (reference sequence). The CDR3 covers 18 residues. The V and J ends lost 3 bases and 0 bases, in that order; junction bases with no gene match: 9.

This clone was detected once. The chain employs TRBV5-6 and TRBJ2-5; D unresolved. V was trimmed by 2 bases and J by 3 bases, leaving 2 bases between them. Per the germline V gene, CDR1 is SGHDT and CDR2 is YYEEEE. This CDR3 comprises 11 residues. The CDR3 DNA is TGTGCCAGCAGCTTCGAAGAGACCCAGTACTTC. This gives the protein CASSFEETQYF.

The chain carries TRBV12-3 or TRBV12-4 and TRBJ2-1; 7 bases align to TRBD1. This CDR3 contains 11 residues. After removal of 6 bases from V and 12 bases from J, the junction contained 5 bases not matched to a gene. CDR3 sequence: CASSTDRAQFF. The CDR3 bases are TGTGCCAGCAGCACCGACAGGGCGCAGTTCTTC.

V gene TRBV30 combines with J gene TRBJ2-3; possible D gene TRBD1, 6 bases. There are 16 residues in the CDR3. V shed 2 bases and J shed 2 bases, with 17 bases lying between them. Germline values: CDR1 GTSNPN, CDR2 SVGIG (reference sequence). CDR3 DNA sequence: TGTGCCTGGAGTTCTGGGACATTCCACCTCACAGATACGCAGTATTTT. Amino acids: CAWSSGTFHLTDTQYF.

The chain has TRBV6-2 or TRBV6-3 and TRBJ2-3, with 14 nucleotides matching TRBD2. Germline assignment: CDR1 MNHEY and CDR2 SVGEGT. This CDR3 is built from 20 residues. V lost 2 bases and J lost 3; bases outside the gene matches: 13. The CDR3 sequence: CASSYDPGLAGVMMTDTQYF. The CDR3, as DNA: TGTGCCAGCAGTTACGACCCGGGACTAGCGGGAGTGATGATGACAGATACGCAGTATTTT.

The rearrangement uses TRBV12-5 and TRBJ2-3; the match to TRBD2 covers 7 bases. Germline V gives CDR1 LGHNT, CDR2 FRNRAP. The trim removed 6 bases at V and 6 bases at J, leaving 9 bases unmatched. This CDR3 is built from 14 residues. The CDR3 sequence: CASGLAGEWDTQYF. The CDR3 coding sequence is TGTGCTAGTGGACTCGCGGGGGAGTGGGATACGCAGTATTTT.

The CDR3 region is CASSEPPGGRSGELFF. The CDR3 region has the DNA TGTGCCAGCAGTGAACCCCCGGGGGGCAGGTCCGGGGAGCTGTTTTTT. The chain recombines TRBV25-1 with TRBJ2-2; a possible D gene is TRBD2 (7 bases). The CDR3 contains 16 residues. Germline loops: CDR1 MGHDK, CDR2 SYGVNS. V gave up 2 bases and J gave up 6 bases, with 16 bases separating them.

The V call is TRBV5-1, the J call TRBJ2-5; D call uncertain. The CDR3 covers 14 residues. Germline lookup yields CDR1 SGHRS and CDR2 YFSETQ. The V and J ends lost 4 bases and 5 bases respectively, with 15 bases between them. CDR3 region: CASSLLGEFETQYF. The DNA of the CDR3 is TGCGCCAGCAGCCTCCTAGGTGAATTCGAGACCCAGTACTTC. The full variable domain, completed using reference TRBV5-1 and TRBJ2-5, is KAGVTQTPRYLIKTRGQQVTLSCSPISGHRSVSWYQQTPGQGLQFLFEYFSETQRNKGNFPGRFSGRQFSNSRSEMNVSTLELGDSALYLCASSLLGEFETQYFGPGTRLLVL.

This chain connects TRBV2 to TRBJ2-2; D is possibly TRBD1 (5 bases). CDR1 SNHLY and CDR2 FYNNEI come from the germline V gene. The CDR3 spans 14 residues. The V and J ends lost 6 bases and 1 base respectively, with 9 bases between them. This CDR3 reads CASRTVLNTGELFF. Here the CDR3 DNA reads TGTGCCAGCAGGACAGTCTTGAACACCGGGGAGCTGTTTTTT.

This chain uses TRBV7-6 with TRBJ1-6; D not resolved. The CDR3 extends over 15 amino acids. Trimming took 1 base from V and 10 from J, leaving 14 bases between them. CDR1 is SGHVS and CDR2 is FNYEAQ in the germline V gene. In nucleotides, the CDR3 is TGTGCCAGCAGCTTAGACGGGAACCTGCGGTCACCCCTCCACTTT. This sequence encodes CASSLDGNLRSPLHF.

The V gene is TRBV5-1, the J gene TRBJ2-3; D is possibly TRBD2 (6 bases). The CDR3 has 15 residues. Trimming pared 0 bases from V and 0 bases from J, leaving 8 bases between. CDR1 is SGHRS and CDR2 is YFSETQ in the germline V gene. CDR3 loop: CASSLEGTSTDTQYF. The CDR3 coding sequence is TGCGCCAGCAGCTTGGAAGGGACTAGCACAGATACGCAGTATTTT.

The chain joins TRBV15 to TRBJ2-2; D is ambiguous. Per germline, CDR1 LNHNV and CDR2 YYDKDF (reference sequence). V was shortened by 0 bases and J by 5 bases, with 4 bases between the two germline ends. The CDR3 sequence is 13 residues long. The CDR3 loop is CATSRDRTGELFF. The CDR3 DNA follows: TGTGCCACCAGCAGAGATCGTACCGGGGAGCTGTTTTTT. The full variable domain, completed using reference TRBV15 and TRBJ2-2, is DAMVIQNPRYQVTQFGKPVTLSCSQTLNHNVMYWYQQKSSQAPKLLFHYYDKDFNNEADTPDNFQSRRPNTSFCFLDIRSPGLGDTAMYLCATSRDRTGELFFGEGSRLTVL.

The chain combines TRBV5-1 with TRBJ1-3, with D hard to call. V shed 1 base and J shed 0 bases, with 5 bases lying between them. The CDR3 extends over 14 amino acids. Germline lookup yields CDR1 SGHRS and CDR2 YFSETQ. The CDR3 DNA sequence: TGCGCCAGCAGCTTGCTAGGCTCTGGAAACACCATATATTTT. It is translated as CASSLLGSGNTIYF.

This CDR3 reads CASGQWDYGYTF. CDR3 nucleotide sequence: TGTGCCTCTGGACAGTGGGACTATGGCTACACCTTC. J is TRBJ1-2 and V is TRBV28, with a weak D call TRBD1 (6 bases). CDR1 and CDR2 from the germline V gene are MDHEN and SYDVKM. Trimming took 11 bases from V and 3 from J, leaving 13 bases between them. This CDR3 contains 12 residues.

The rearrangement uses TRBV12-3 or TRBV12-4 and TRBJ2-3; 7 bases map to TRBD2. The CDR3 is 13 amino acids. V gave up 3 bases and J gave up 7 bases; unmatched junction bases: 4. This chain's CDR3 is CASSFLSGYTQYF. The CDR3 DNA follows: TGTGCCAGCAGTTTCCTTAGCGGGTATACGCAGTATTTT.

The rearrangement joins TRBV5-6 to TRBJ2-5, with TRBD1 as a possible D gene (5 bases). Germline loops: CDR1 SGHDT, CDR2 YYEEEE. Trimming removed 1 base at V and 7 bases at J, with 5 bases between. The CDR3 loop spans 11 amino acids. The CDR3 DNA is TGTGCCAGCAGCTTGACAGGGACCCAGTACTTC. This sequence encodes CASSLTGTQYF.

CDR3 protein: CASSLTWERYNEQFF. The CDR3 DNA is TGTGCCAGCAGTCTAACATGGGAGCGGTACAATGAGCAGTTCTTC. The genes are TRBV28 and TRBJ2-1, with D tentatively TRBD2 (5 bases). The V gene lost 5 bases and the J gene lost 4 bases, with 15 bases spanning the gap. CDR1 is MDHEN, CDR2 SYDVKM, per germline. There are 15 residues in the CDR3.

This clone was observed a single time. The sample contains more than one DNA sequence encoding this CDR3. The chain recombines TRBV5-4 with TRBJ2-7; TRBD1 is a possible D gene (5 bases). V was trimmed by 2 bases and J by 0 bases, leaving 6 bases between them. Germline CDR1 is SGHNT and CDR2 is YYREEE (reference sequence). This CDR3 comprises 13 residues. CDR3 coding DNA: TGTGCCAGCAGCTTTGACAGCTCCTACGAGCAGTACTTC. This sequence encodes CASSFDSSYEQYF.

CDR3 sequence reads: CATSSGQVLTKLFF. In DNA form, the CDR3 reads TGTGCCACCAGCAGTGGGCAGGTCTTAACGAAGCTGTTTTTT. The chain couples TRBV15 to TRBJ2-2; the D is unclear. V was cut by 3 bases and J by 12 bases, with 17 bases left in between. Germline V gene data show CDR1 as LNHNV and CDR2 as YYDKDF (reference sequence). The CDR3 is 14 residues long.

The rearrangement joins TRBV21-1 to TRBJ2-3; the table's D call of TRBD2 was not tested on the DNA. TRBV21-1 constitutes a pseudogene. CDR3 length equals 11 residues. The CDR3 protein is CAERRADTQYF. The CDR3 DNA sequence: TGTGCCGAACGGCGGGCCGATACGCAGTATTTT.

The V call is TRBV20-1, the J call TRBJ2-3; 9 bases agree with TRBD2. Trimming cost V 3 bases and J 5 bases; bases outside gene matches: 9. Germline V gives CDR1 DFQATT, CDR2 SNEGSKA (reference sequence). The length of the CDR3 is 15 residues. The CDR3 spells CSASTGTSRGDTQYF. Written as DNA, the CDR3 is TGCAGTGCTAGTACGGGGACTAGCCGGGGAGATACGCAGTATTTT.